What follows are 8 T cell receptor beta chains derived from one specimen sequenced in a study of T cell repertoires in cytomegalovirus infection. In TCRdb, the reads were re-called with MiXCR into one record per CDR3 protein. The sample carries under 600,000 distinct CDR3 sequences, 15% to 20% recorded once. Sequencing was carried out using CD8+ T cells from PBMCs. The source is a human donor in good health (CMV status not recorded). Some clones in this sample may be carry-over from other donors' samples.

This clonotype was seen more than once but under ten times. The chain uses TRBV3-1 and TRBJ2-7; D is unclear. Trimming took 1 base from V and 2 from J, leaving 9 bases between them. The CDR3 spans 14 residues. Germline CDR1 LGHDT, CDR2 YNNKEL (reference sequence). CDR3: CASSQGNYPYEQYF. The CDR3 DNA reads TGTGCCAGCAGCCAAGGAAACTACCCCTACGAGCAGTACTTC.

Remarks on this clonotype: This may arise from a read error, as a much more abundant clone is one base away. This chain connects TRBV20-1 to TRBJ1-1, with D possibly TRBD1 on 5 matching bases. The ends were cut back, 0 bases at V and 5 bases at J, with 13 bases in the middle. Germline V gene data show CDR1 as DFQATT and CDR2 as SNEGSKA (reference sequence). CDR3 length: 14 amino acids. CDR3 DNA: TGCAGTGCTAGAGAAGGGCAGGGAGCGACTGAAGCTTTCTTT. As protein: CSAREGQGATEAFF.

In this sample, this clonotype turned up a few times. The chain uses TRBV29-1 and TRBJ2-2; 12 bases are a match to TRBD1. This CDR3 comprises 17 residues. Trimming took 2 bases from V and 7 from J; bases not matched to a gene: 11. Germline values: CDR1 SQVTM, CDR2 ANQGSEA. CDR3 region: CSVELRWDRGLGGELFF. CDR3 DNA sequence: TGCAGCGTTGAATTGCGATGGGACAGGGGGCTAGGCGGGGAGCTGTTTTTT.

This clonotype showed up many times. The rearrangement links TRBV6-6 to TRBJ2-7; weak D call: TRBD1 (6 bases). Trimming removed 5 bases from V and 3 bases from J, with 20 bases in between. Germline loops: CDR1 MNHNY, CDR2 SVGAGI (reference sequence). The CDR3 runs 16 residues. CDR3 region: CASSRSRGPSDYEQYF. The CDR3 region has the DNA TGTGCCAGCAGTAGGAGCAGGGGACCCAGCGACTACGAGCAGTACTTC.

The V call is TRBV7-1, the J call TRBJ1-5; D not resolved. TRBV7-1 is assigned to the ORF class and has an uncertain function. This CDR3 is built from 14 residues. The ends were cut back, 4 bases at V and 4 bases at J, with 11 bases in the middle. CDR3 in amino acids: CASSCPGLNQPQHF. The CDR3 nucleotides are TGTGCCAGCAGCTGTCCAGGACTTAATCAGCCCCAGCATTTT.

This sequence joins TRBV27 and TRBJ2-7; D is undetermined. V gave up 5 bases and J gave up 4 bases, with 9 bases separating them. The CDR3 runs to 12 residues. CDR1 and CDR2 from the germline V gene are MNHEY and SMNVEV (reference sequence). CDR3 in DNA: TGTGCCAGCAGTCCCTGGGGTTACGAGCAGTACTTC. It encodes CASSPWGYEQYF.

This clonotype has at least ten counts. This chain links TRBV11-2 with TRBJ2-7; D may correspond to TRBD1 or TRBD2 (5 bases each). The CDR3 covers 15 residues. The V and J ends lost 3 bases and 3 bases respectively, with 15 bases between them. Looked up from germline, CDR1 is SGHAT and CDR2 is FQNNGV. CDR3 loop: CASSFTGTRDYEQYF. CDR3 nucleotides: TGTGCCAGCAGCTTCACCGGGACCCGGGACTACGAGCAGTACTTC.

The rearrangement links TRBV20-1 to TRBJ1-2, with 9 bases fitting TRBD1. The CDR3 is 18 residues long. Trimming removed 0 bases from V and 7 bases from J; junction bases left unmatched: 18. Germline V lookup: CDR1 DFQATT, CDR2 SNEGSKA (reference sequence). The CDR3 sequence is CSARDARNRGPLDPGYTF. CDR3 bases: TGCAGTGCTAGAGATGCCAGAAACAGGGGGCCGCTCGATCCTGGCTACACCTTC.